Detailed here is one TCR beta chain. Its antigen target is currently unknown. One base away there is no much larger clone; base qualities are not given. The data derive from a study of control samples from healthy donors and cancer patients (dated by TCRdb to the early 2020s). Libraries were made using the immunoSEQ multiplex PCR assay. TCRdb took over this immuneACCESS table, retaining in-frame rearrangements with V and J assigned. Such tables are incomplete; in checked studies, under half of the missing clones stem from an unresolved V gene, and the remainder is unexplained. The sample contains just over 150,000 clones, approximately 90% of them found a single time. About 12% of the sample is in the top ten clones. The CDR3 starts with the cysteine, ends with the phenylalanine, and has 14 residues. The DNA shown is the 42-base CDR3, in frame from base 1. The germline V end is reduced by 4 bases and the J end by 7 bases; junction bases left unmatched: 8. The germline V gene (reference sequence) gives CDR1 as SEHNR and CDR2 as FQNEAQ.

Recombination joined TRBV7-9 with TRBJ1-2; the central 8 bases match TRBD1. Sequenced sample: blood. This receptor was obtained from a man younger than 45 in good health. The DNA sequence follows: TGTGCCAGCAGCTCCGGGACAGGCGAATTTGGCTACACCTTC. Protein translation: CASSSGTGEFGYTF.